This T cell receptor beta chain comes out of a study of technical replicates of blood from several donors. Using immunoSEQ multiplex PCR, the repertoire was profiled, and TCRdb retains in-frame clones only, with some absent. The sample carries about 12,000 clones, around 95% recorded once. With V trimmed by 2 bases and J by 5 bases, 5 bases remained unmatched. The germline gives CDR1 GTSNPN, CDR2 SVGIG (reference sequence). The CDR3 contains 13 residues. Sequences were obtained from PBMCs. The sequence was collected from a human donor in good health. The chain employs TRBV30 and TRBJ2-5; TRBD2 aligns across 7 bases. Written as DNA, the CDR3 is TGTGCCTGGAGTTCTTCGGGAGGCGAGACCCAGTACTTC. This gives the protein CAWSSSGGETQYF.